A single T cell receptor beta chain is shown here with its context. Its specificity is not known. V was shortened by 6 bases and J by 4 bases, with 13 bases between the two germline ends. The CDR3 contains 14 residues. Per germline, CDR1 LNHDA and CDR2 SQIVND (reference sequence). The sample comes from a study of beta chain features in type 1 diabetes. At the level of the study: When patients were set against healthy donors, age, gender and cell yields were similar.

Study outcomes and limitations: It was among patients, rather than healthy donors, that naive, central memory and Treg TCRB repertoires appeared more similar.

On average, the one heparinised blood draw given by each donor was approximately 100 mL. In all sorted populations, purity surpassed 98%. The study reverse transcribed the entire isolated RNA, so it sequenced expressed TCRB transcripts. Some clones are missing from TCRdb's copy, which holds only in-frame ones; the method was immunoSEQ multiplex PCR. This table holds 970,000 or so clones, about a sixth found once. This chain uses TRBV19 with TRBJ2-1; D gene uncertain. Sequenced material: naive CD4+ T cells from blood. The clonotype was recovered from a woman younger than 30 in good health. The CDR3 DNA is TGTGCCAGTAGACCTAGGACGCAGTACAATGAGCAGTTCTTC. It yields the protein CASRPRTQYNEQFF.